Presented here are 8 T cell receptor beta chains from one specimen sequenced in a study of CD8 T cells in ankylosing spondylitis. Overall study findings and caveats: Among TCR beta sequences, a motif of about 8 highly homologous variants appeared characteristic of ankylosing spondylitis blood.

For these TCRs, the target antigens are not known. TCRdb passed the 5' RACE reads through MiXCR, listing each CDR3 protein once. The table records some 840,000 distinct CDR3 sequences, about 11% of them present only once. Sequenced: blood, either unsorted or a sorted T cell fraction (not recorded which). The receptors shown here come from a male donor with ankylosing spondylitis.

This chain connects TRBV12-3 or TRBV12-4 to TRBJ2-1, with D perhaps TRBD2 (5 bases). This CDR3 spans 14 amino acids. V was cut by 8 bases and J by 1 base, with 12 bases left in between. DNA of the CDR3: TGTGCCAGCGCCCGGACTCTATCCTACAATGAGCAGTTCTTC. Translating it yields CASARTLSYNEQFF.

This clonotype was seen only a few times. For the CDR3, the DNA is TGTGCCAGCAGCTTCGAAGGGATCGCTGGAAACACCATATATTTT. Its protein product is CASSFEGIAGNTIYF. V gene TRBV7-2 combines with J gene TRBJ1-3; D is undetermined. The V end was cut by 3 bases, the J end by 2 bases, with 11 bases between. This CDR3 region has 15 residues. CDR1 and CDR2 from the germline V gene are SGHTA and FQGNSA.

This clonotype was found many times. The rearrangement joins TRBV29-1 to TRBJ1-2; no definite D call. This CDR3 has 12 residues. Looked up from germline, CDR1 is SQVTM and CDR2 is ANQGSEA. The V gene lost 3 bases and the J gene lost 4 bases, with 9 bases spanning the gap. This CDR3 reads CSVDAEGYGYTF. CDR3 sequence (DNA): TGCAGCGTTGACGCGGAAGGCTATGGCTACACCTTC.

A few counts support this clonotype. The chain uses TRBV7-3 and TRBJ2-7; the D is unclear. Germline lookup yields CDR1 SGHTA and CDR2 FQGTGA. The CDR3 has 13 residues. V was pared by 3 bases and J by 4 bases, with 10 bases between. CDR3 sequence: CASSFGSPYEQYF. The CDR3 DNA is TGTGCCAGCAGCTTCGGCTCCCCATACGAGCAGTACTTC.

The rearrangement uses TRBV7-2 and TRBJ2-7; D tentatively reads TRBD1 or TRBD2 (7 bases each). Trimming stripped 7 bases from V and 3 bases from J, with 19 bases between. This CDR3 has 15 residues. CDR1 and CDR2 from the germline V gene are SGHTA and FQGNSA. CDR3 nucleotide sequence: TGTGCCAGCATACTATCTTCAGGGGGGGGCTACGAGCAGTACTTC. It yields the protein CASILSSGGGYEQYF.

The rearrangement links TRBV20-1 to TRBJ1-2; D is unclear. The CDR3 is 12 residues long. V lost 3 bases and J lost 4, with 9 bases in between. The germline V gene has CDR1 DFQATT and CDR2 SNEGSKA (reference sequence). CDR3 sequence (DNA): TGCAGTGCTAGTGGCAGTTCCTATGGCTACACCTTC. Translated: CSASGSSYGYTF.

This chain joins TRBV4-3 and TRBJ2-7; the D gene could be TRBD1 or TRBD2 (5 bases each). This CDR3 is built from 15 residues. V lost 3 bases to trimming and J lost 3 bases, with 15 bases between them. Per the germline V gene, CDR1 is LGHNA and CDR2 is YSLEER. CDR3 in DNA: TGCGCCAGCAGCCAGCTCCGGGACGGCCGCTACGAGCAGTACTTC. Its translation: CASSQLRDGRYEQYF.

This chain uses TRBV28 with TRBJ2-7, with 7 positions matching TRBD1. J was trimmed by 7 bases and V by 6 bases; bases with no gene match: 0. Germline assignment: CDR1 MDHEN and CDR2 SYDVKM. The CDR3 is 10 amino acids. DNA of the CDR3: TGTGCCAGCAGGGACAGGGAGCAGTACTTC. Its translation is CASRDREQYF.